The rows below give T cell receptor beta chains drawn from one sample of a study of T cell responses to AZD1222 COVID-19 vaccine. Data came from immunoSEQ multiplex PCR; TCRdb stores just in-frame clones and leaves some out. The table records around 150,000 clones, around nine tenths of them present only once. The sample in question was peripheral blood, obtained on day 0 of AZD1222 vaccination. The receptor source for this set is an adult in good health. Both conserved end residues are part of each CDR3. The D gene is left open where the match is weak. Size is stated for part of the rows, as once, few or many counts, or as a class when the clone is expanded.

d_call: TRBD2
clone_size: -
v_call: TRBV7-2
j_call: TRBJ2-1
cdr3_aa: CAASGRAANEQFF
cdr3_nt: TGTGCGGCTAGCGGGAGGGCCGCCAATGAGCAGTTCTTC

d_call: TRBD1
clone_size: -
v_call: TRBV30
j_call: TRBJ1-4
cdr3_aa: CAWRAGQGGEKLFF
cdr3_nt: TGTGCCTGGAGGGCGGGACAGGGAGGAGAAAAACTGTTTTTT

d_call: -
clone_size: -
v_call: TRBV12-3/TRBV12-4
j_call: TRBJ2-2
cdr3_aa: CASRDQLTGELFF
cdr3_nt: TGTGCCAGCAGAGACCAGCTCACCGGGGAGCTGTTTTTT

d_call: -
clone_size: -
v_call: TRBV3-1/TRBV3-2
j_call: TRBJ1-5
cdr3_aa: CASSQGGGANQPQHF
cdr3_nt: TGTGCCAGCAGCCAAGGGGGTGGGGCCAATCAGCCCCAGCATTTT

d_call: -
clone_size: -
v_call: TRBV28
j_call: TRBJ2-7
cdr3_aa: CASSSMGRSYEQYF
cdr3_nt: TGTGCCAGCAGTTCCATGGGACGGAGCTACGAGCAGTACTTC

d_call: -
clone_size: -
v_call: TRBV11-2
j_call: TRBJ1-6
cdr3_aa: CASSLGTPLHF
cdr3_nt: TGTGCCAGCAGCTTAGGGACGCCCCTCCACTTT

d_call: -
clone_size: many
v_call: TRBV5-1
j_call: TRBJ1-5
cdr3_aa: CASSLGQVDQPQHF
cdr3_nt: TGCGCCAGCAGCTTGGGGCAGGTGGATCAGCCCCAGCATTTT

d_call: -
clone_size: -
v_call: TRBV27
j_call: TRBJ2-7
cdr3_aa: CASSLGYEQYF
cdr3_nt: TGTGCCAGCAGTCTAGGATACGAGCAGTACTTC

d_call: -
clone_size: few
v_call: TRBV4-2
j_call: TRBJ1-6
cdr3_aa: CASSQDPVWDSPLHF
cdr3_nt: TGTGCCAGCAGCCAAGACCCCGTATGGGATTCACCCCTCCACTTT

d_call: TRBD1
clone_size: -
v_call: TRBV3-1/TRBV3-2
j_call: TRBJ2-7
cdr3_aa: CASSHKTGVSYEQYF
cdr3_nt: TGTGCCAGCAGCCATAAGACAGGGGTCTCCTACGAGCAGTACTTC

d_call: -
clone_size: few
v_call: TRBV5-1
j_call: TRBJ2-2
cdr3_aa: CASSLGGNTGELFF
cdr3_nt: TGCGCCAGCAGCTTAGGTGGGAACACCGGGGAGCTGTTTTTT

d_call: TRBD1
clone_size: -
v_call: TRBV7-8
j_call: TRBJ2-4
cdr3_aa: CASSPEGTGLAKNIQYF
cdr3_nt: TGTGCCAGCAGCCCAGAAGGGACAGGGCTAGCCAAAAACATTCAGTACTTC

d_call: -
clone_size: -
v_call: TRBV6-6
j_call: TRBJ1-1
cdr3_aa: CASSPRSSSGTEAFF
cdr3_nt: TGTGCCAGCAGTCCCCGTTCCTCGTCTGGCACTGAAGCTTTCTTT

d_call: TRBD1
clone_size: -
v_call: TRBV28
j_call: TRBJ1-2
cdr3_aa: CASRPGTGTYGYTF
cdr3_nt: TGTGCCAGCAGACCGGGGACAGGGACCTATGGCTACACCTTC

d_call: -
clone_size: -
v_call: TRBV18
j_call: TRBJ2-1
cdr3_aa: CASSPGVLDEQFF
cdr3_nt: TGTGCCAGCTCACCAGGGGTTCTGGATGAGCAGTTCTTC

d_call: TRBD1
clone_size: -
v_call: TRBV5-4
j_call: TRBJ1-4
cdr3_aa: CASSLKTGGYEKLFF
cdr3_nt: TGTGCCAGCAGCTTGAAAACAGGGGGCTATGAAAAACTGTTTTTT

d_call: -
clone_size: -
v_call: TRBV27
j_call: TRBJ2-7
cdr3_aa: CASSLSTTSNEQYF
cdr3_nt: TGTGCCAGCAGTTTATCGACAACTAGCAACGAGCAGTACTTC

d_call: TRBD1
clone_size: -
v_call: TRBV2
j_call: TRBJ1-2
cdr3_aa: CASTPTGQHGYTF
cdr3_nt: TGTGCCAGCACCCCGACAGGGCAACATGGCTACACCTTC

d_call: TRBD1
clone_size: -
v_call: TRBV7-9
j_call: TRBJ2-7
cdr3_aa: CASSLARQDRVDREQYF
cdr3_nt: TGTGCCAGCAGCTTAGCCAGACAGGACAGGGTTGATCGCGAGCAGTACTTC

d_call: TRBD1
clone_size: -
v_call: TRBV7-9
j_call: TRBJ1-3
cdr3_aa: CASSLWTGASGNTIYF
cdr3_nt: TGTGCCAGCAGCTTATGGACAGGAGCTTCTGGAAACACCATATATTTT

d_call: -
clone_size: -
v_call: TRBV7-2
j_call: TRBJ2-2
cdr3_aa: CASRSSVGELFF
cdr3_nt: TGTGCCAGCAGGTCGTCGGTCGGGGAGCTGTTTTTT

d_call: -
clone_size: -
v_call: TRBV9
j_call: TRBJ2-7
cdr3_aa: CASSASGYEQYF
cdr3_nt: TGTGCCAGCAGCGCTTCTGGGTACGAGCAGTACTTC

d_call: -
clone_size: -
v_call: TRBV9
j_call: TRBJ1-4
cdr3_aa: CASTVVGGEKLFF
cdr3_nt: TGTGCCAGCACCGTTGTAGGAGGAGAAAAACTGTTTTTT

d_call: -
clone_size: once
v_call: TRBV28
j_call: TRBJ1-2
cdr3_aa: CASSLRGTAHSNYGYTF
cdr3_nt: TGTGCCAGCAGTTTACGAGGCACAGCCCACAGTAACTATGGCTACACCTTC

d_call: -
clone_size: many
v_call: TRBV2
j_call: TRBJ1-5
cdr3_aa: CASSLQGTRNQPQHF
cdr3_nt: TGTGCCAGCAGTTTACAGGGTACGCGCAATCAGCCCCAGCATTTT

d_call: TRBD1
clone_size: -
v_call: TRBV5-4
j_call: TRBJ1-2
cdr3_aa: CASSMDRGPGYGYTF
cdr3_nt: TGTGCCAGCAGCATGGACAGGGGGCCGGGCTATGGCTACACCTTC

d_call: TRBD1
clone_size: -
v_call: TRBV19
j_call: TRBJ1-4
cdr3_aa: CASRTGTEGVKLFF
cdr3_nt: TGTGCCAGTAGAACCGGGACAGAGGGAGTAAAACTGTTTTTT

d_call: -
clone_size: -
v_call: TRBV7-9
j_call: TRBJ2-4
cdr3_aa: CASSLEKTELKNIQYF
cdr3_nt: TGTGCCAGCAGCTTAGAAAAGACAGAGCTCAAAAACATTCAGTACTTC

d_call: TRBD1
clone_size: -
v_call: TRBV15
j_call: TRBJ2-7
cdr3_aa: CATSRDTGDYEQYF
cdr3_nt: TGTGCCACCAGCAGAGATACAGGGGACTACGAGCAGTACTTC

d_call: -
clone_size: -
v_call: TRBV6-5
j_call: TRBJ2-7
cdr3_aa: CASSSTAGLYEQYF
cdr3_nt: TGTGCCAGCAGTTCCACAGCGGGCCTATACGAGCAGTACTTC

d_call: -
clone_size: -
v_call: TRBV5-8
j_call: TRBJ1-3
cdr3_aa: CASSPERAGNTIYF
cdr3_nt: TGTGCCAGCAGCCCCGAGCGAGCTGGAAACACCATATATTTT

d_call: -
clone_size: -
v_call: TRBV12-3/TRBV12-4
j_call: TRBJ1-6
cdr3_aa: CASSLTGYSPLHF
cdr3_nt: TGTGCCAGCAGTTTAACGGGCTATTCACCCCTCCACTTT

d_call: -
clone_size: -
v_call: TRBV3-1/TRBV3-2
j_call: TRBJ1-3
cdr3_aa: CASSQDGRAGNTIYF
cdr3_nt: TGTGCCAGCAGCCAAGACGGCAGGGCTGGAAACACCATATATTTT

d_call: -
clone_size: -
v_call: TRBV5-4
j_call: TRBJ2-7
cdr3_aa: CASSSSDSFYEQYF
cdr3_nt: TGTGCCAGCAGCTCTTCCGACAGTTTCTACGAGCAGTACTTC

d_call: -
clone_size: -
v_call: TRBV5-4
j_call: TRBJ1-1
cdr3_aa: CASSLERPLNTEAFF
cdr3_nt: TGTGCCAGCAGCTTGGAGCGGCCTTTGAACACTGAAGCTTTCTTT

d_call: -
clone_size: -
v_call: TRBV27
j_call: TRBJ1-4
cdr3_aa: CASSATGGRINEKLFF
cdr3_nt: TGTGCCAGCAGTGCTACCGGCGGACGGATTAATGAAAAACTGTTTTTT

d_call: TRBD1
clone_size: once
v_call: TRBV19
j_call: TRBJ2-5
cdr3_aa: CASSPTGVKTQYF
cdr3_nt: TGTGCCAGTAGTCCGACAGGGGTAAAGACCCAGTACTTC

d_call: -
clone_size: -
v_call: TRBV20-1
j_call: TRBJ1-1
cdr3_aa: CSASGVPGNTEAFF
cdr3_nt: TGCAGTGCTAGTGGGGTCCCTGGAAACACTGAAGCTTTCTTT

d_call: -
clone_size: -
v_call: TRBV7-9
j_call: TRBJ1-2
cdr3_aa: CASSRMDGYTF
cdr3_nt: TGTGCCAGCAGCCGAATGGACGGCTACACCTTC

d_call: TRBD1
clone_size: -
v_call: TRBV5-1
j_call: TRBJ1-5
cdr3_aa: CASSAGTGRLQPQHF
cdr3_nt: TGCGCCAGCAGCGCAGGGACAGGGAGGCTTCAGCCCCAGCATTTT

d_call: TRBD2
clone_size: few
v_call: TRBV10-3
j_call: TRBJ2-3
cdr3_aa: CATGSGSVIDTQYF
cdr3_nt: TGTGCCACCGGGAGCGGGAGCGTGATAGATACGCAGTATTTT

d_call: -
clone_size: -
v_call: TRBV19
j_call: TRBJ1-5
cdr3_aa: CASSIDLAGSNQPQHF
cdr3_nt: TGTGCCAGTAGTATAGATCTGGCCGGTAGCAATCAGCCCCAGCATTTT

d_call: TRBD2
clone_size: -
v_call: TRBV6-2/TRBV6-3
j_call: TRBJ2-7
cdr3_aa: CASSYSRAGGSYEQYF
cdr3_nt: TGTGCCAGCAGTTACTCAAGAGCGGGAGGCTCCTACGAGCAGTACTTC

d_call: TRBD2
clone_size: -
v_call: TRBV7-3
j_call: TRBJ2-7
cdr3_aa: CASSLERAGGRGEQYF
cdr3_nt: TGTGCCAGCAGCTTAGAGAGGGCGGGAGGTCGGGGGGAGCAGTACTTC

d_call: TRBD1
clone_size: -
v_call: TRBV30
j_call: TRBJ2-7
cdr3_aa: CAWGNRAGGTYEQYF
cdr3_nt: TGTGCCTGGGGTAATCGGGCAGGGGGTACGTACGAGCAGTACTTC

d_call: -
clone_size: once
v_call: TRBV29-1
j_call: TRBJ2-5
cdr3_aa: CSVGTGLSGKTQYF
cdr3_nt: TGCAGCGTTGGAACAGGGCTTTCAGGGAAGACCCAGTACTTC

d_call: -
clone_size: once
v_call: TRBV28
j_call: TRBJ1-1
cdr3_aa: CASSLRGGAFF
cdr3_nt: TGTGCCAGCAGTTTAAGGGGAGGAGCTTTCTTT

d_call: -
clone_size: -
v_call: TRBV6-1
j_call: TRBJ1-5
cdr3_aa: CASSEEKTANQPQHF
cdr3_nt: TGTGCCAGCAGTGAAGAGAAGACCGCTAATCAGCCCCAGCATTTT

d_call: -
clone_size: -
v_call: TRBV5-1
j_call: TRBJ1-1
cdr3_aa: CASSFGREEAFF
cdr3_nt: TGCGCCAGCAGCTTCGGTCGGGAAGAAGCTTTCTTT

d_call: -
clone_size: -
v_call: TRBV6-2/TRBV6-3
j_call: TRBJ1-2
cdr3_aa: CASSSPRGYTF
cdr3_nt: TGTGCCAGCAGTTCCCCGAGGGGCTACACCTTC

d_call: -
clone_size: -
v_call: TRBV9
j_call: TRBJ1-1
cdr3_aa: CASSLDLVTEAFF
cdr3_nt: TGTGCCAGCAGCCTAGACCTGGTCACTGAAGCTTTCTTT

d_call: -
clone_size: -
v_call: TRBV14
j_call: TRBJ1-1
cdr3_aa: CASSQDMAGTEAFF
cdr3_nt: TGTGCCAGCAGCCAAGATATGGCAGGCACTGAAGCTTTCTTT

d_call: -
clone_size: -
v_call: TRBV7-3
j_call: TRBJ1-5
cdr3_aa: CASSPPGTNQPQHF
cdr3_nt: TGTGCCAGCAGCCCACCAGGAACTAATCAGCCCCAGCATTTT

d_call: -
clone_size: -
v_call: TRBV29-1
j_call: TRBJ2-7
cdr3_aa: CSVEVGQSGEQYF
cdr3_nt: TGCAGCGTTGAAGTAGGCCAGTCAGGCGAGCAGTACTTC

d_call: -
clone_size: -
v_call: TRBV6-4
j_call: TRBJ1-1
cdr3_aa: CASSDSSDSIEAFF
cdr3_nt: TGTGCCAGCAGTGACTCGTCAGATTCTATTGAAGCTTTCTTT

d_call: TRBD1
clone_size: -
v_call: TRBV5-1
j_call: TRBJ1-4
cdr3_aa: CASGTGTGREKLFF
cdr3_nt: TGCGCCAGCGGCACCGGGACAGGTCGTGAAAAACTGTTTTTT

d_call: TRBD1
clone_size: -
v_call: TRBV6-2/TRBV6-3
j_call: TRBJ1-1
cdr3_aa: CASSYSGQTNTEAFF
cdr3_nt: TGTGCCAGCAGTTACTCGGGACAGACGAACACTGAAGCTTTCTTT

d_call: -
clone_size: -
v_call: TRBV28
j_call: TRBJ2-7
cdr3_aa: CASTGYAPEQYF
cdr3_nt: TGTGCCAGCACGGGCTATGCACCCGAGCAGTACTTC

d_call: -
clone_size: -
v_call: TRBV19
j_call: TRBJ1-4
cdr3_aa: CASGPQAYNEKLFF
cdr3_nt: TGTGCCAGTGGTCCACAGGCGTATAATGAAAAACTGTTTTTT